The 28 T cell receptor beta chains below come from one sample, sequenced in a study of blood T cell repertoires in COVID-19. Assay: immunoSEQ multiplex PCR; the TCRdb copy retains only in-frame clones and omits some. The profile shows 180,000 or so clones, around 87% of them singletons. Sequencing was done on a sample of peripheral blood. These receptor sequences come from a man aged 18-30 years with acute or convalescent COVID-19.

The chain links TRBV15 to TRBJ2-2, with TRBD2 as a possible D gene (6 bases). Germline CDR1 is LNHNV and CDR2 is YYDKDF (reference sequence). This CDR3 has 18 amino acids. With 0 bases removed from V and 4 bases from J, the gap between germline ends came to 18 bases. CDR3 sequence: CATSRDLSLYGGTGELFF. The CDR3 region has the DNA TGTGCCACCAGCAGAGATTTATCCTTGTACGGGGGCACCGGGGAGCTGTTTTTT.

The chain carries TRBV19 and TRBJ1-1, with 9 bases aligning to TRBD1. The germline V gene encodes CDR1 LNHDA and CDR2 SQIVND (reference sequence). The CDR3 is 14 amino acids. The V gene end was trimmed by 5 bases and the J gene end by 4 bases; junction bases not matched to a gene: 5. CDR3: CASSPQGATTEAFF. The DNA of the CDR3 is TGTGCCAGTAGTCCACAGGGGGCTACCACTGAAGCTTTCTTT.

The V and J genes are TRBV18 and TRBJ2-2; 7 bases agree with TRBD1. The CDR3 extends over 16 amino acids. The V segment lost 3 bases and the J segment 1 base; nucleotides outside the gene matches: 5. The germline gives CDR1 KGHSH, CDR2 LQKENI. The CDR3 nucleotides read TGTGCCAGCTCACCCTGGGGGACAGTGAACACCGGGGAGCTGTTTTTT. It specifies CASSPWGTVNTGELFF.

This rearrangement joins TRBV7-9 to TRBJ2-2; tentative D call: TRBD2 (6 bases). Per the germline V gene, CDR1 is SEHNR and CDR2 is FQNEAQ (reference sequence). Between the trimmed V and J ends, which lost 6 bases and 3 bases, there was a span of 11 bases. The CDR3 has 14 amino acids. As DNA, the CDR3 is TGTGCCAGCAGAGACTCTAGCGACACCGGGGAGCTGTTTTTT. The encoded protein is CASRDSSDTGELFF. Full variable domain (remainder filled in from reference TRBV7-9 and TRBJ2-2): DTGVSQNPRHKITKRGQNVTFRCDPISEHNRLYWYRQTLGQGPEFLTYFQNEAQLEKSRLLSDRFSAERPKGSFSTLEIQRTEQGDSAMYLCASRDSSDTGELFFGEGSRLTVL.

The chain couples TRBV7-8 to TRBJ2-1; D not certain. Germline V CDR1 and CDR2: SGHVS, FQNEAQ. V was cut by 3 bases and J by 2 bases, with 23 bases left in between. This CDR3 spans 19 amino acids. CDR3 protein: CASSFSKNAQYLTYNEQFF. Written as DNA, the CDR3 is TGTGCCAGCAGCTTTTCTAAGAACGCCCAATACCTCACCTACAATGAGCAGTTCTTC. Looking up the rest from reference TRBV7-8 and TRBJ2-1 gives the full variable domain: GAGVSQSPRYKVAKRGQDVALRCDPISGHVSLFWYQQALGQGPEFLTYFQNEAQLDKSGLPSDRFFAERPEGSVSTLKIQRTQQEDSAVYLCASSFSKNAQYLTYNEQFFGPGTRLTVL.

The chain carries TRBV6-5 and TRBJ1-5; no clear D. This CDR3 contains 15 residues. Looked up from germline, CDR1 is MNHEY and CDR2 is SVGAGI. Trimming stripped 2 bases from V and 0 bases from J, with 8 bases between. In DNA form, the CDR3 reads TGTGCCAGCAGTTACGATCGGTCTAGCAATCAGCCCCAGCATTTT. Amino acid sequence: CASSYDRSSNQPQHF.

The CDR3 region has the DNA TGTGCCAGCAGCTTAATGGCACAGGGCTACGCCGGGGAGCTGTTTTTT. This sequence encodes CASSLMAQGYAGELFF. This chain joins TRBV11-2 and TRBJ2-2, with TRBD1 as a possible D gene (6 bases). Per the germline V gene, CDR1 is SGHAT and CDR2 is FQNNGV. Trimming cost V 2 bases and J 6 bases, with 16 bases left between them. CDR3 size: 16 residues.

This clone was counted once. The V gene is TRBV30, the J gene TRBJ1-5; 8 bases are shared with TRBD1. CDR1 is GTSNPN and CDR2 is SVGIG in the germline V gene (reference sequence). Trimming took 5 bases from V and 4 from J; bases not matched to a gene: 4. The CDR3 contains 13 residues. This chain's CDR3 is CAWGTGGNQPQHF. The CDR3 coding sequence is TGTGCCTGGGGGACAGGCGGGAATCAGCCCCAGCATTTT.

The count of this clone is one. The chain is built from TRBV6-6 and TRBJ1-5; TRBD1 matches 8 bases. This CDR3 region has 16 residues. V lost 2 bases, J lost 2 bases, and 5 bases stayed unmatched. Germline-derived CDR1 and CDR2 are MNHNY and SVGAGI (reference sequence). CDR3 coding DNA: TGTGCCAGCAGTTACAGACAGGGGAATGGCAATCAGCCCCAGCATTTT. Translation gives CASSYRQGNGNQPQHF.

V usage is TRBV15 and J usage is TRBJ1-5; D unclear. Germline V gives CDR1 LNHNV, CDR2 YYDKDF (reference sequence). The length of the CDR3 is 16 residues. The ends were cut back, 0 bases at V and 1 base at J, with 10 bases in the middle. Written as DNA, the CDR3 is TGTGCCACCAGCAGAGATCGGGGTGAGAGCAATCAGCCCCAGCATTTT. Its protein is CATSRDRGESNQPQHF.

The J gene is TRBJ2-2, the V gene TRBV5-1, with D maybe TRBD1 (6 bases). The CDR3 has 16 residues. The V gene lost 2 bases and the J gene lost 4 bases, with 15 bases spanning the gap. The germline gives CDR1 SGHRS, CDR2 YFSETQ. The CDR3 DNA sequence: TGCGCCAGCAGCTTAGGACAGATGCAAGGCACCGGGGAGCTGTTTTTT. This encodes CASSLGQMQGTGELFF. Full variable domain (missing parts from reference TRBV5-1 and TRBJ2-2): KAGVTQTPRYLIKTRGQQVTLSCSPISGHRSVSWYQQTPGQGLQFLFEYFSETQRNKGNFPGRFSGRQFSNSRSEMNVSTLELGDSALYLCASSLGQMQGTGELFFGEGSRLTVL.

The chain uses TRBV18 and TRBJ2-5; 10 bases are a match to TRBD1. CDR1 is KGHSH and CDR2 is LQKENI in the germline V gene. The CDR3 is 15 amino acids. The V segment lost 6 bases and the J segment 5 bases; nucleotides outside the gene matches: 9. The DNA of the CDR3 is TGTGCCAGCTCTTCCGACAGGGGGCTAAGGGAGACCCAGTACTTC. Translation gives CASSSDRGLRETQYF.

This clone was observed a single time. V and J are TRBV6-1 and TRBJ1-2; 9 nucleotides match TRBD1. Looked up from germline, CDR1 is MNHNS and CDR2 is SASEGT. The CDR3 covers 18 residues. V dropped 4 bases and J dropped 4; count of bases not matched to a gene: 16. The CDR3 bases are TGTGCCAGCAGTGTTCAAACAGGGGGCGGCCCGGTGGGCTATGGCTACACCTTC. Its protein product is CASSVQTGGGPVGYGYTF.

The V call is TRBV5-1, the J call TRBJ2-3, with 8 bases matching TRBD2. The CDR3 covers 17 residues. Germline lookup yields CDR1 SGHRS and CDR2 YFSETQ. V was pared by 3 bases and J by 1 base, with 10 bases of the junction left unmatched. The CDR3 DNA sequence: TGCGCCAGCAGCTGGAGCTTGGGGCGGGGGGGCACAGATACGCAGTATTTT. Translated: CASSWSLGRGGTDTQYF.

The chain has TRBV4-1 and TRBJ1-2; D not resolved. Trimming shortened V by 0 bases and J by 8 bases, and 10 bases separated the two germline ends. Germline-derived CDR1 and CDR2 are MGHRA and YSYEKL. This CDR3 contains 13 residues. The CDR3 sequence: CASSQDGAGGYTF. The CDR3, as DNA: TGCGCCAGCAGCCAAGACGGAGCGGGGGGCTACACCTTC.

This CDR3 is CASSPQRGRGDYEQYF. In DNA, the CDR3 is TGTGCCAGCTCACCGCAAAGGGGCAGGGGCGACTACGAGCAGTACTTC. The rearrangement joins TRBV18 to TRBJ2-7; possible D gene TRBD1, 6 bases. The CDR3 is 16 residues long. V lost 3 bases, J lost 3 bases, and 18 bases lay in between. Germline V lookup: CDR1 KGHSH, CDR2 LQKENI.

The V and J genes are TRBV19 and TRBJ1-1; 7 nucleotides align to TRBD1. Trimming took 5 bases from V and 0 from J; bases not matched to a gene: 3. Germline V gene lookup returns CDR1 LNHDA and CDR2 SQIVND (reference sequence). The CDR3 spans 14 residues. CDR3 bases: TGTGCCAGTAGTCCGGGGACAGTGAACACTGAAGCTTTCTTT. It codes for CASSPGTVNTEAFF.

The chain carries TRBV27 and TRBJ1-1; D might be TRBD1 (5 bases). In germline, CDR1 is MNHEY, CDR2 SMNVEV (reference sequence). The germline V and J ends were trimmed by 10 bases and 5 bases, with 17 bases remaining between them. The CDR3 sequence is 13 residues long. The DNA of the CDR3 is TGTGCCACCAGACCGGGGGGTGGGACTGAAGCTTTCTTT. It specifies CATRPGGGTEAFF.

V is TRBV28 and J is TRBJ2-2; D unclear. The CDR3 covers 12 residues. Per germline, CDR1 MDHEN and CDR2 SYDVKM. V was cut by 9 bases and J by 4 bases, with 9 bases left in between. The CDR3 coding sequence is TGTGCCAGTCACGGTGGCACCGGGGAGCTGTTTTTT. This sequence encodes CASHGGTGELFF.

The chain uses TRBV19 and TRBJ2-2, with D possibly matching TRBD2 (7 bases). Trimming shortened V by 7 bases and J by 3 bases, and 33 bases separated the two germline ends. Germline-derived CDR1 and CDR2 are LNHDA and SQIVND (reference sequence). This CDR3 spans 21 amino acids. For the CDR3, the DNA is TGTGCCAGTACAATAATTGCAACCCACCCGGGGAGGGGGGCGTACACCGGGGAGCTGTTTTTT. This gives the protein CASTIIATHPGRGAYTGELFF.

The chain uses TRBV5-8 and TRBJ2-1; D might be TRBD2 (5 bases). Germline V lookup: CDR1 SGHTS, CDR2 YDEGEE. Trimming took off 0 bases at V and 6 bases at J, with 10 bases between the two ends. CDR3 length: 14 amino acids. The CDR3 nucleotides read TGTGCCAGCAGCTTGGAGATAGCGCTCAATGAGCAGTTCTTC. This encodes CASSLEIALNEQFF.

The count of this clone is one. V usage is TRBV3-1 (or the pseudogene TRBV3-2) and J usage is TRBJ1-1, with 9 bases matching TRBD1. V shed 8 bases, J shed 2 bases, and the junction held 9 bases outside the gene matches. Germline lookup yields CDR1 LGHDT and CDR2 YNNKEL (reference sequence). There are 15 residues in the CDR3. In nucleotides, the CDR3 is TGTGCCAGCGGAACCGGGACAGGGTCCAACACTGAAGCTTTCTTT. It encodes CASGTGTGSNTEAFF.

CDR3 sequence (DNA): TGTGCCAGCAGTTTTGGGGCAGGGCAATACGAGCAGTACTTC. Protein sequence: CASSFGAGQYEQYF. The V and J genes are TRBV27 and TRBJ2-7, with D possibly matching TRBD1 (5 bases). This CDR3 contains 14 residues. CDR1 MNHEY and CDR2 SMNVEV come from the germline V gene (reference sequence). Trimming left V 3 bases short and J 4 bases short, with 13 bases between.

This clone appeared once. Here the CDR3 reads CASSSPGRGTTNEKLFF. Here the CDR3 DNA reads TGTGCCAGCAGTTCGCCGGGTCGGGGAACAACTAATGAAAAACTGTTTTTT. This chain links TRBV28 with TRBJ1-4; D is uncertain. V was trimmed by 4 bases and J by 0 bases, leaving 15 bases between them. The CDR3 totals 17 residues. Germline values: CDR1 MDHEN, CDR2 SYDVKM.

In nucleotides, the CDR3 is TGTGCCTGGAGTAACCAAGCTCACGAGCAGTACTTC. Its translation is CAWSNQAHEQYF. The rearrangement links TRBV30 to TRBJ2-7; no reliable D call. The germline CDR1 and CDR2 sequences are GTSNPN and SVGIG (reference sequence). This CDR3 comprises 12 residues. V was clipped by 2 bases and J by 5 bases, with 10 bases between them.

The CDR3 nucleotides read TGTGCCAGCTCCCCTTCGGCAGGCAAACCAACCTCTGGGGCCAACGTCCTGACTTTC. Translated, it gives CASSPSAGKPTSGANVLTF. This chain uses TRBV18 with TRBJ2-6, with unresolved D. Per germline, CDR1 KGHSH and CDR2 LQKENI. This CDR3 comprises 19 residues. The germline V and J ends were trimmed by 6 bases and 0 bases, with 21 bases remaining between them.

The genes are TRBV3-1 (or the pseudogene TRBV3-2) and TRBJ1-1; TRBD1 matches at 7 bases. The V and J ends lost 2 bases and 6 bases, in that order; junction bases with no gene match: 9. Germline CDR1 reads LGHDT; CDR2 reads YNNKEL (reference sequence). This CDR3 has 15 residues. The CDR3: CASSQMLTGLAEAFF. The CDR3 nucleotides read TGTGCCAGCAGCCAAATGCTGACAGGGCTAGCTGAAGCTTTCTTT.

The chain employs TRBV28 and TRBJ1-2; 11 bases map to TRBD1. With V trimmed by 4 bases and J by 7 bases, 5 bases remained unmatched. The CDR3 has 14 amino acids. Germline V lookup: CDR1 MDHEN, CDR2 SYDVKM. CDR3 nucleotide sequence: TGTGCCAGCAGTTGGACAGGGGGCGCGGGTGGCTACACCTTC. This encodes CASSWTGGAGGYTF.